The T cell receptor (beta chain) described here comes from a study of control samples from healthy donors and cancer patients. Sequencing used immunoSEQ multiplex PCR; TCRdb keeps in-frame clones, though not all of them. The data contain tens of thousands of clones, 87% of them singletons. This CDR3 has 16 residues. Germline V gene sequence: CDR1 KGHSH, CDR2 LQKENI. V was trimmed by 0 bases and J by 0 bases, leaving 11 bases between them. The V call is TRBV18, the J call TRBJ1-2; D is possibly TRBD1 (6 bases). This sequence originates from a woman in her forties or fifties with head and neck cancer. The sample comprised PBMCs. CDR3 coding DNA: TGTGCCAGCTCACCACCCATAGGGGGTACTAACTATGGCTACACCTTC. This codes for CASSPPIGGTNYGYTF.